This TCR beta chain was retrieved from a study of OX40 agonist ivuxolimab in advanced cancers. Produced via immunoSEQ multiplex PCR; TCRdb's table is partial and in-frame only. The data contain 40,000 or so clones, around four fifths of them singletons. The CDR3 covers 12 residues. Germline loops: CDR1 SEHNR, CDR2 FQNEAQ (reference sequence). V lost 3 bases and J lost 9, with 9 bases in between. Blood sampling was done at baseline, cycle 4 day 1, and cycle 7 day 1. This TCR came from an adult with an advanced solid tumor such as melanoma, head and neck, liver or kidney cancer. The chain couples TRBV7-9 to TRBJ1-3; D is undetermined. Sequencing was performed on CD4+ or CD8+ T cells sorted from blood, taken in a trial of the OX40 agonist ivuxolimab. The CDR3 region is CASSLRGVTIYF. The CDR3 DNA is TGTGCCAGCAGCTTGCGCGGGGTCACCATATATTTT.